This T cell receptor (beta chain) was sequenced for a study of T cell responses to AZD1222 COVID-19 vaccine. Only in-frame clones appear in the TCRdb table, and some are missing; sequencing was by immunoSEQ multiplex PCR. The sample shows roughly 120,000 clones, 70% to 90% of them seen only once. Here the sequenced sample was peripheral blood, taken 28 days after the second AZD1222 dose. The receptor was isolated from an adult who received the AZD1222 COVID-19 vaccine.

The CDR3 DNA reads TGTGCCAGCAGTGAATATTGGCAGCCGAACGGAGGAGGCTACACCTTC. Residues: CASSEYWQPNGGGYTF. The chain is built from TRBV25-1 and TRBJ1-2; D not certain. V was cut by 0 bases and J by 8 bases, with 19 bases left in between. CDR3 length: 16 amino acids. Germline CDR1 is MGHDK and CDR2 is SYGVNS.